Presented here are 13 T cell receptor beta chains from one specimen sequenced in a study of T cells in Graves' hyperthyroidism and ophthalmopathy. The source material, RNA transcripts, was used to amplify TCR beta CDR3 regions. The HTBI primer set served for first-round RT-PCR of the TCR CDR3. TCRdb passed the multiplex PCR reads through MiXCR, listing each CDR3 protein once. This table holds roughly 660,000 distinct CDR3 sequences, 15% to 20% found once. The source material was blood. The receptors shown here come from a man over 45 with Graves' hyperthyroidism.

This clonotype was counted a few times. This chain links TRBV2 with TRBJ1-3; D is unresolved. CDR3 length equals 14 residues. CDR1 is SNHLY and CDR2 is FYNNEI in the germline V gene. V lost 2 bases and J 2 bases, leaving 7 bases between the germline ends. The CDR3 sequence is CASSESPTGNTIYF. CDR3 nucleotide sequence: TGTGCCAGCAGTGAAAGTCCCACTGGAAACACCATATATTTT.

This clonotype was observed a handful of times. Here the CDR3 DNA reads TGTGCCAGTAGCATGTGGAGGGGACCGAACACTGAAGCTTTCTTT. This sequence encodes CASSMWRGPNTEAFF. The chain recombines TRBV19 with TRBJ1-1; D possibly corresponds to TRBD1 (5 bases). Trimming took 6 bases from V and 1 from J, leaving 15 bases between them. Germline V gene sequence: CDR1 LNHDA, CDR2 SQIVND (reference sequence). The CDR3 length is 15 residues.

This clonotype was recorded at least ten times. The chain links TRBV10-3 to TRBJ2-7; D is unclear. The CDR3 has 16 residues. Germline CDR1 reads ENHRY; CDR2 reads SYGVKD. V lost 4 bases and J lost 6, with 22 bases in between. As DNA, the CDR3 is TGTGCCATCAGTGGGGAAAGGCAGCTGTTGATGCCCGAGCAGTACTTC. It yields the protein CAISGERQLLMPEQYF.

About this clonotype itself: Compared with germline, one end of the junction differs, possibly owing to a read error. The gene calls are TRBV5-1 and TRBJ2-7, with D perhaps TRBD2 (6 bases). The germline V gene has CDR1 SGHRS and CDR2 YFSETQ. The CDR3 loop spans 14 amino acids. The CDR3 DNA reads as TGCGCCAGCCGCGGGGAGATGGATTCCTGCGAGCAGTACTTC. It yields the protein CASRGEMDSCEQYF.

For this clonotype: A much larger clone lies one base from this, so it may be a read error. This rearrangement joins TRBV27 to TRBJ2-3; perhaps D is TRBD1 or TRBD2 (6 bases each). The CDR3 is 16 residues long. Germline V gene data show CDR1 as MNHEY and CDR2 as SMNVEV (reference sequence). V was clipped by 6 bases and J by 6 bases, with 22 bases between them. CDR3: CASSSGTPRDSDTQYF. The CDR3 DNA reads TGTGCCAGCAGCTCCGGGACACCCCGGGACTCGGATACGCAGTATTTT.

This clonotype was observed many times. CDR3 protein: CASSLGAGTYEQYF. CDR3 DNA: TGTGCCAGCAGTTTGGGGGCGGGGACCTACGAGCAGTACTTC. This sequence joins TRBV27 and TRBJ2-7, with D perhaps TRBD1 or TRBD2 (6 bases each). The CDR3 is made up of 14 amino acids. Between the trimmed V and J ends, which lost 3 bases and 2 bases, there was a span of 11 bases. Germline CDR1 reads MNHEY; CDR2 reads SMNVEV (reference sequence).

The chain joins TRBV9 to TRBJ2-7; D remains ambiguous. V gave up 0 bases and J gave up 1 base, with 11 bases separating them. CDR3 length: 15 residues. Germline V gives CDR1 SGDLS, CDR2 YYNGEE. Here the CDR3 reads CASSVAPDPSYEQYF. In nucleotides, the CDR3 is TGTGCCAGCAGCGTAGCCCCCGACCCGTCCTACGAGCAGTACTTC.

This clonotype was recorded a few times. The V gene is TRBV3-1, the J gene TRBJ2-1; possible D gene TRBD2, 7 bases. The CDR3 spans 14 residues. From germline, CDR1 is LGHDT and CDR2 YNNKEL (reference sequence). The V end was cut by 2 bases, the J end by 6 bases, with 11 bases between. The CDR3 sequence is CASSQPRGRNEQFF. The DNA for the CDR3 is TGTGCCAGCAGCCAACCGCGGGGGCGCAATGAGCAGTTCTTC.

This clonotype was counted at least ten times. The chain recombines TRBV30 with TRBJ2-7; D is possibly TRBD1 (5 bases). From germline, CDR1 is GTSNPN and CDR2 SVGIG (reference sequence). CDR3 size: 15 residues. Deletions cut 5 bases from V and 5 bases from J, with 22 bases between. The CDR3 nucleotides are TGTGCCTGGTCGTCCCGTACCCCAGGGTTTAACGAGCAGTACTTC. Its translation is CAWSSRTPGFNEQYF. The full variable domain, in which reference TRBV30 and TRBJ2-7 provide the parts outside the CDR3, is SQTIHQWPATLVQPVGSPLSLECTVEGTSNPNLYWYRQAAGRGLQLLFYSVGIGQISSEVPQNLSASRPQDRQFILSSKKLLLSDSGFYLCAWSSRTPGFNEQYFGPGTRLTVT.

This clonotype was observed at least ten times. This sequence joins TRBV7-3 and TRBJ2-3, with 10 bases that match TRBD2. The CDR3 is 18 residues long. V lost 5 bases, J lost 4 bases, and 15 bases stayed unmatched. From germline, CDR1 is SGHTA and CDR2 FQGTGA. The CDR3 sequence: CASSSLKGLAGVSDTQYF. CDR3 sequence (DNA): TGTGCCAGCAGCAGCTTAAAGGGGCTAGCGGGAGTGTCAGATACGCAGTATTTT.

The table lists this clonotype with many counts. V is TRBV30 and J is TRBJ2-2; tentatively, D is TRBD1 (5 bases). Looked up from germline, CDR1 is GTSNPN and CDR2 is SVGIG (reference sequence). Trimming took 0 bases from V and 4 from J, leaving 12 bases between them. The CDR3 spans 15 residues. CDR3 nucleotides: TGTGCCTGGAGTGTACAGGAGTCCCTCACCGGGGAGCTGTTTTTT. Residues: CAWSVQESLTGELFF.

This clonotype was seen a handful of times. V and J are TRBV20-1 and TRBJ2-1; possible D gene TRBD2, 6 bases. The CDR3 extends over 14 amino acids. CDR1 is DFQATT and CDR2 is SNEGSKA in the germline V gene (reference sequence). The CDR3 bases are TGCAGCGAGCGGGTAGGCTCGCCCTACAATGAGCAGTTCTTC. Its protein product is CSERVGSPYNEQFF.

The genes are TRBV6-1 and TRBJ1-5; the D is unclear. From germline, CDR1 is MNHNS and CDR2 SASEGT. This CDR3 region has 13 residues. The V end was cut by 7 bases, the J end by 4 bases, with 11 bases between. CDR3 in DNA: TGTGCCAGCACCCACGACGGAAATCAGCCCCAGCATTTT. Translation gives CASTHDGNQPQHF.